This paragraph reports one T cell receptor beta chain. Several immunoSEQ plates received, in even portions, the genomic DNA of each subset. Replicate PCRs for sorted subsets used around 190 ng DNA; this equaled some 30,000 T cell genomes. Original processing notes: As immunoSEQ supplied junction-only sequences (without quality scores), filtering differed. TCRdb's copy holds only in-frame clones and misses some; the assay was immunoSEQ multiplex PCR. V and J calls and clone size are copied from that table; D and trimming were computed from the DNA. Here the sample spans about 2.1 million clones, more than 85% being singletons. The data were taken from a study of shared clonotypes between healthy human individuals. Terminally differentiated effector memory CD45RA+ cells were excluded from the naive CD8 cells, which were CD45RO-negative and positively selected for CCR7. Sequenced input: naive CD8+ T cells from PBMCs. The receptor was derived from a man aged 18 to 30 in good health. Some clones in this sample may be carry-over from other donors' samples.

For the CDR3, the DNA is TGTGCCAGCAGTTTACCAGCGCTAAGCACAGATACGCAGTATTTT. Amino acids: CASSLPALSTDTQYF. The chain is built from TRBV28 and TRBJ2-3; D call uncertain. Trimming removed 2 bases at V and 0 bases at J, with 9 bases between. Germline V lookup: CDR1 MDHEN, CDR2 SYDVKM. The CDR3 runs to 15 residues.